This T cell receptor beta chain was observed in a study of Ad26.COV2.S vaccination and SARS-CoV-2 variants. Overall study context: Ad26.COV2.S given intramuscularly, once or twice 56 days apart. Findings of the study overall: Ad26.COV2.S recipients had broader spike-specific TCRs (P = 0.0014). Vaccine and placebo recipients had comparable breadth of non-spike TCRs.

CDR1 is SGHDT and CDR2 is YYEEEE in the germline V gene. Trimming shortened V by 0 bases and J by 1 base, and 7 bases separated the two germline ends. The CDR3 covers 15 residues. Indicated treatment: around 19 received Ad26.COV2.S at low or high dose, single or two shots; several received placebo; per-sample allocation not given. The samples were gathered on day 63 after the first injection of vaccine or placebo. An Ad26 vector that expressed Wuhan-strain SARS-CoV-2 spike constituted the vaccine. A note on this clone: Its specificity is not known. Other DNA variants within this sample encode the same CDR3.

Data came from immunoSEQ multiplex PCR; TCRdb stores just in-frame clones and leaves some out. The table records about 320,000 clones, roughly 84% of them present only once. Sequencing was performed on peripheral blood, taken in a trial of Ad26.COV2.S vaccine versus placebo. This receptor was taken from a person between 18 and 60 years old who received the Ad26.COV2.S COVID-19 vaccine or a placebo. The V gene is TRBV5-6, the J gene TRBJ2-2; D gene uncertain. DNA of the CDR3: TGTGCCAGCAGCTTGGGACGTTTGAACACCGGGGAGCTGTTTTTT. It is translated as CASSLGRLNTGELFF.